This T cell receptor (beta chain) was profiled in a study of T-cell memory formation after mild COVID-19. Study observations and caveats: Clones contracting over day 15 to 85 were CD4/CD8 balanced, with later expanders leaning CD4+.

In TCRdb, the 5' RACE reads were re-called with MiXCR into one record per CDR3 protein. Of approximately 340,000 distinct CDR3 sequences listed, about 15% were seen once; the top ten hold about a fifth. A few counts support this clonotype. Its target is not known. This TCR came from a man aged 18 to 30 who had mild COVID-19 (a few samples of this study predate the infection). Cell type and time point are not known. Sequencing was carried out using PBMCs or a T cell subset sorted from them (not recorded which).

As DNA, the CDR3 is TGTGCCAGCAGGACTAGCGCCCCAGATACGCAGTATTTT. Its translation: CASRTSAPDTQYF. V and J are TRBV6-2 or TRBV6-3 and TRBJ2-3, with 8 bases lining up with TRBD2. The J segment lost 4 bases and the V segment lost 6 bases, leaving 3 bases of the junction unmatched. CDR3 length: 13 residues. The germline V gene encodes CDR1 MNHEY and CDR2 SVGEGT.